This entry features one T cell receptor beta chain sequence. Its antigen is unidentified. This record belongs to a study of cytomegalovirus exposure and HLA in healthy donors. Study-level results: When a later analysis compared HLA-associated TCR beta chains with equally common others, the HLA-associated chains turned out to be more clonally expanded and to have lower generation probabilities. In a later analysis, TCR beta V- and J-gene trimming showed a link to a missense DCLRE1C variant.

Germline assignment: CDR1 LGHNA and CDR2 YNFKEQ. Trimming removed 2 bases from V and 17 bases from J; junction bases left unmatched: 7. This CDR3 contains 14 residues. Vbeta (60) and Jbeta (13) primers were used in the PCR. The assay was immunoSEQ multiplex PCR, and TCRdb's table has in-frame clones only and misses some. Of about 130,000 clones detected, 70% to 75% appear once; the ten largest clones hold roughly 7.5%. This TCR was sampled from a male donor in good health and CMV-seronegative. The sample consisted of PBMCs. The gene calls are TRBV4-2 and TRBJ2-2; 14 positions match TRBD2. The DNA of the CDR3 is TGTGCCAGCAGCCAATCTCGACTAGCGGGGGGGGTATTTTTT. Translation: CASSQSRLAGGVFF.